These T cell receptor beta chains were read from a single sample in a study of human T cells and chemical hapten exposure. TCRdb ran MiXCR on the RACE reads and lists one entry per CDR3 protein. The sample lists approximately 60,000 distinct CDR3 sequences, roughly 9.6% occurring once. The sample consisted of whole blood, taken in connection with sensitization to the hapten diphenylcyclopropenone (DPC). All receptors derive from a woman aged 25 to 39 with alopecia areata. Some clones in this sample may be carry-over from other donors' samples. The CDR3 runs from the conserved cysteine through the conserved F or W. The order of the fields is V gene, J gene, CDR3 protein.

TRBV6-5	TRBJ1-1	CASSGDRGRSGTEAFF
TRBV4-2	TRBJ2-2	CASSQESSGTANTGELFF
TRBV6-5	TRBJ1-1	CASSYSTQGTEAFF
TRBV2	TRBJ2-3	CASRQGSMADTQYF
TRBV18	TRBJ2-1	CASSGQDEQFF
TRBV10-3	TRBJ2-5	CAISESTATQETQYF
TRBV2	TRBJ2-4	CASSEGTSGGIGAKNIQYF
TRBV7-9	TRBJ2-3	CASSLVAGKADTQYF
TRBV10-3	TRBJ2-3	CAIRSGTSGRKDTQYF
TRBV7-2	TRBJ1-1	CASSWTGGSEAFF
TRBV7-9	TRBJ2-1	CASSPRTSGGRNEQFF
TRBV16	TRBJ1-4	CASSRIQATNEKLFF
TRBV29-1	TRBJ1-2	CSVESTPYGYTF
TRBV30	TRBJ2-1	CAWSRGTGYNEQFF
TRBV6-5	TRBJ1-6	CASSYVGQYNSPLHF
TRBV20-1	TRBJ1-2	CSARGPPPPVDGYTF
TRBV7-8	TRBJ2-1	CASSFPRRLAGVRNEQFF
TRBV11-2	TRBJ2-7	CASSLLAASYEQYF
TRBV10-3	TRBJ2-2	CAISERVAGVVGELFF
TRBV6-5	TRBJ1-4	CASQTGVNEKLFF
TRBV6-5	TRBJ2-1	CASSPAGTSDHEQFF
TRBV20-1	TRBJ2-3	CSARRYSTDTQYF
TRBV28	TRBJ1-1	CASWVANTEAFF
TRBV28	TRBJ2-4	CASSSDFNREDIQYF
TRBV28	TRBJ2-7	CASRQGTAYYEQYF
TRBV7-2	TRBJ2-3	CASSPTSATDTQYF
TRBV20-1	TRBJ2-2	CSATIAGSGTGELFF
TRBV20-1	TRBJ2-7	CSARGTALSYEQYF
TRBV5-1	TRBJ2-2	CASSLDHNTGELFF
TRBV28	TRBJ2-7	CASRTQSARDEQYF
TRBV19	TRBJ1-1	CASSALGGTEAFF
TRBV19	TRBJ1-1	CASSIYPGVAFF
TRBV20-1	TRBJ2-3	CSAPLAGGPDTQYF
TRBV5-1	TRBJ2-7	CASSLWATGQGRGYEQYF
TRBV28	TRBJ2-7	CASTPGYEQYF
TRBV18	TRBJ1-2	CASSRDSYGYTF
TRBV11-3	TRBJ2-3	CASSRIVASGGENTQYF
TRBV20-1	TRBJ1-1	CSASDRRTTNTEAFF
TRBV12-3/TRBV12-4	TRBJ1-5	CASSWIGGLSNQPQHF
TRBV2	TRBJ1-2	CASSVGLRGYTF
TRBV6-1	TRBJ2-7	CASSAGYSGGIEQYF
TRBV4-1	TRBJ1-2	CASTKEGAGGYGYTF
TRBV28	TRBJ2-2	CASSKDRGRRTGELFF
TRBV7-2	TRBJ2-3	CASSLGLAGADTQYF
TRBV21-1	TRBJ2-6	CASSKDWQGTRGYGANVLTF
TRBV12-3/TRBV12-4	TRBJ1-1	CASSGQGMNTEAFF
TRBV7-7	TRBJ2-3	CASSLGLAGSTDTQYF
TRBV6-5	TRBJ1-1	CASSVQGATEAFF